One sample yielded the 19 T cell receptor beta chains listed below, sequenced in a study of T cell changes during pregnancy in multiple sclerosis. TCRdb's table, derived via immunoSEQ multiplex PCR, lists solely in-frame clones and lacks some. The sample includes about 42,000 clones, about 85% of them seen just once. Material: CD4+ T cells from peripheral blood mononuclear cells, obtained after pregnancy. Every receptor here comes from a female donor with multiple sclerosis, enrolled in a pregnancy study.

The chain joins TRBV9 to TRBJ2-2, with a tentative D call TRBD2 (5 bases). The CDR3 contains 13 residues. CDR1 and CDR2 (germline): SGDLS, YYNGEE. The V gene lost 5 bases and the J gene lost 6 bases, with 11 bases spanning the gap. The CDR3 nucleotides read TGTGCCAGCAGTCTCCGGGGATCCGGGGAGCTGTTTTTT. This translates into CASSLRGSGELFF.

The CDR3 DNA sequence: TGTGCCAGCAGTTCTCAGGATAACGCTTTCTTT. Amino acid sequence: CASSSQDNAFF. The chain recombines TRBV2 with TRBJ1-1; D remains unclear. The CDR3 covers 11 residues. Germline CDR1 and CDR2: SNHLY and FYNNEI. Trimming removed 5 bases from V and 11 bases from J, with 12 bases in between. The whole variable domain, filled in from reference TRBV2 and TRBJ1-1, reads EPEVTQTPSHQVTQMGQEVILRCVPISNHLYFYWYRQILGQKVEFLVSFYNNEISEKSEIFDDQFSVERPDGSNFTLKIRSTKLEDSAMYFCASSSQDNAFFGQGTRLTVV.

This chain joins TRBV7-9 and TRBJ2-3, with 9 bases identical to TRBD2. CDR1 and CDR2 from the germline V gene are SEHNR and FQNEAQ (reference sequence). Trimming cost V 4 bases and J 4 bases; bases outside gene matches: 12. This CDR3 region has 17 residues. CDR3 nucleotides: TGTGCCAGCAGCTCCCCCTCAGCGGGGGGCTCCCCAGATACGCAGTATTTT. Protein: CASSSPSAGGSPDTQYF.

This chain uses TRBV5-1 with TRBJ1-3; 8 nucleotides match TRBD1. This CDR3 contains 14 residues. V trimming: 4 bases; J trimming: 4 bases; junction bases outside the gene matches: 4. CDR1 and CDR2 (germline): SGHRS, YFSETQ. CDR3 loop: CASSQGAEGNTIYF. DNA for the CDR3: TGCGCCAGCAGCCAGGGGGCAGAGGGAAACACCATATATTTT.

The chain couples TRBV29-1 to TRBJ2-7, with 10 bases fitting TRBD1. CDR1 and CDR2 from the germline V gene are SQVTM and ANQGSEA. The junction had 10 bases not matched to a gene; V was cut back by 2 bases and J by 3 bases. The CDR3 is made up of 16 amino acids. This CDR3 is CSVETYSRTGGYEQYF. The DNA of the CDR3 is TGCAGCGTTGAAACCTACTCACGGACAGGGGGCTACGAGCAGTACTTC.

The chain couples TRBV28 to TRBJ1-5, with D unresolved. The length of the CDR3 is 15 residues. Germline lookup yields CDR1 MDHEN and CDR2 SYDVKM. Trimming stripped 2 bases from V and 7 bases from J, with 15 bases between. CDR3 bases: TGTGCCAGCAGTTTAGAGGCGCGGCAGAGGCAGCCCCAGCATTTT. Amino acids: CASSLEARQRQPQHF.

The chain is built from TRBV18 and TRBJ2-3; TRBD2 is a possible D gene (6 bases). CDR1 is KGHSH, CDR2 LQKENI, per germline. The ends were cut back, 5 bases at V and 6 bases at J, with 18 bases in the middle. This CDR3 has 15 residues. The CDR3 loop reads CASSAAALGRDTQYF. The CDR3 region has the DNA TGTGCCAGCTCAGCGGCGGCCCTAGGGAGGGATACGCAGTATTTT.

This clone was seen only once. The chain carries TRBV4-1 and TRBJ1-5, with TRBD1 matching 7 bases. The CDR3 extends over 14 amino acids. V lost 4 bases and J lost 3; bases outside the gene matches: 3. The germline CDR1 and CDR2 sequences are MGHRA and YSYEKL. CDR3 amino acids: CASSRGQINQPQHF. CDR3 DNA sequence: TGCGCCAGCAGCCGGGGACAGATCAATCAGCCCCAGCATTTT.

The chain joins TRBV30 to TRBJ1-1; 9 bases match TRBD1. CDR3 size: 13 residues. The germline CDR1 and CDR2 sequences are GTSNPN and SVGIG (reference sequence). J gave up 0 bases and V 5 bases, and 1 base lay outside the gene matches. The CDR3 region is CAWGTGLNTEAFF. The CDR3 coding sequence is TGTGCCTGGGGGACAGGGCTGAACACTGAAGCTTTCTTT.

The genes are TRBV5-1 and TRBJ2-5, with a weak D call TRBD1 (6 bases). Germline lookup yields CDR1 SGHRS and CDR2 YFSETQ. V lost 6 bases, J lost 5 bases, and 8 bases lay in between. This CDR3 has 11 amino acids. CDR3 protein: CASKGEETQYF. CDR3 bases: TGCGCCAGCAAGGGGGAGGAGACCCAGTACTTC.

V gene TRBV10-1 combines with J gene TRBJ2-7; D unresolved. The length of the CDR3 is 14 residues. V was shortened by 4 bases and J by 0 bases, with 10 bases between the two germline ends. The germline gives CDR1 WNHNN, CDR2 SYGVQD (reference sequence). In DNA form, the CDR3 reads TGCGCCAGCAGTGTTTCTCTTAGCTCCTACGAGCAGTACTTC. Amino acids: CASSVSLSSYEQYF.

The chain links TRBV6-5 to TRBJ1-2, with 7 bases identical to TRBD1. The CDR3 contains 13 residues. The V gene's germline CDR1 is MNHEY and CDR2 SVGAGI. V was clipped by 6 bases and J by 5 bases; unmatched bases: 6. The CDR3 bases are TGTGCCAGCAGCTGGCAGGGGGATTATGGCTACACCTTC. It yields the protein CASSWQGDYGYTF.

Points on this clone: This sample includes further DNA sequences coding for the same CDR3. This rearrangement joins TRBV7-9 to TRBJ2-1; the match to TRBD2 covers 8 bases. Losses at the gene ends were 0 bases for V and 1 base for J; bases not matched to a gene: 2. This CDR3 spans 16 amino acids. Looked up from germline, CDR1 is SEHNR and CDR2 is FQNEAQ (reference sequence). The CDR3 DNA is TGTGCCAGCAGCTTAGCGCTAGCGGGTTCCTACAATGAGCAGTTCTTC. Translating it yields CASSLALAGSYNEQFF.

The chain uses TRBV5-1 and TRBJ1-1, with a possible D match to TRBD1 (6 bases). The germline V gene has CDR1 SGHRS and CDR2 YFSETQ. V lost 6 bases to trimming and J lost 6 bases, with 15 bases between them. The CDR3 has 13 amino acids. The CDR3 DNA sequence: TGCGCCAGCACCGAACAGGGAAGGGCTGAAGCTTTCTTT. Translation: CASTEQGRAEAFF.

DNA of the CDR3: TGTGCCAGCTCCCTATCTGCGGTAGAAGCTTTCTTT. This codes for CASSLSAVEAFF. The rearrangement links TRBV2 to TRBJ1-1; D remains unclear. CDR1 and CDR2 (germline): SNHLY, FYNNEI. CDR3 length: 12 residues. Trimming shortened V by 8 bases and J by 8 bases, and 15 bases separated the two germline ends. The whole variable domain, filled in from reference TRBV2 and TRBJ1-1, reads EPEVTQTPSHQVTQMGQEVILRCVPISNHLYFYWYRQILGQKVEFLVSFYNNEISEKSEIFDDQFSVERPDGSNFTLKIRSTKLEDSAMYFCASSLSAVEAFFGQGTRLTVV.

The CDR3 nucleotides read TGTGCCACCCGACAGTCCATCAATCAGCCCCAGCATTTT. Amino acids: CATRQSINQPQHF. The rearrangement uses TRBV10-3 and TRBJ1-5; tentative D call: TRBD1 (5 bases). Trimming left V 10 bases short and J 3 bases short, with 13 bases between. Looked up from germline, CDR1 is ENHRY and CDR2 is SYGVKD. The CDR3 is made up of 13 amino acids.

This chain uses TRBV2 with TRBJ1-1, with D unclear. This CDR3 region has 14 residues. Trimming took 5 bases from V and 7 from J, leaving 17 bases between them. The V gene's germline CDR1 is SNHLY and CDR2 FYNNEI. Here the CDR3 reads CASSTFDWLREAFF. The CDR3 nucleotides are TGTGCCAGCAGTACTTTCGACTGGCTTCGTGAAGCTTTCTTT.

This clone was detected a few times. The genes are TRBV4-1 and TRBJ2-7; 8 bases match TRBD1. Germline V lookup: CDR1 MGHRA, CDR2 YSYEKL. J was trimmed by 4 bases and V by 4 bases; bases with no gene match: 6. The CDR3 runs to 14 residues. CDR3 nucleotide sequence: TGCGCCAGCAGCCGGACAGGGATGGGATACGAGCAGTACTTC. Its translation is CASSRTGMGYEQYF.

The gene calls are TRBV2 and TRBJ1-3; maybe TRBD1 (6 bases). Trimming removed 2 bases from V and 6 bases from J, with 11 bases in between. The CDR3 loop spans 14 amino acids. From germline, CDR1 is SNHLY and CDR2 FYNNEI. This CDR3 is CASSEQGLENTIYF. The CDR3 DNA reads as TGTGCCAGCAGTGAACAGGGGCTTGAAAACACCATATATTTT.